The 2 T cell receptor beta chains below were found in one sample sequenced in a study of blood T cell repertoires in COVID-19. The method was immunoSEQ multiplex PCR; TCRdb's version includes in-frame clones alone and lacks a portion of them. The sample has 200,000 or so clones, about 85% seen once. The sequenced material came from peripheral blood. These receptors originate from an older person with COVID-19, enrolled during active disease.

V and J are TRBV5-1 and TRBJ2-7; 9 bases align to TRBD1. CDR3 length equals 15 residues. Germline V lookup: CDR1 SGHRS, CDR2 YFSETQ. The trim removed 0 bases at V and 3 bases at J, leaving 4 bases unmatched. For the CDR3, the DNA is TGCGCCAGCAGCTTGGAAGGGACAGGGCACTACGAGCAGTACTTC. This gives the protein CASSLEGTGHYEQYF.

V usage is TRBV12-5 and J usage is TRBJ2-1; 11 bases match TRBD2. V lost 3 bases and J lost 7; bases outside the gene matches: 26. The CDR3 consists of 22 residues. Germline V gene data show CDR1 as LGHNT and CDR2 as FRNRAP. The CDR3 bases are TGTGCTAGTGGTTTCATTCACAGGGGAGGACTAGCGGGCACCGTGGGGTCGAATGAGCAGTTCTTC. Encoded protein: CASGFIHRGGLAGTVGSNEQFF.